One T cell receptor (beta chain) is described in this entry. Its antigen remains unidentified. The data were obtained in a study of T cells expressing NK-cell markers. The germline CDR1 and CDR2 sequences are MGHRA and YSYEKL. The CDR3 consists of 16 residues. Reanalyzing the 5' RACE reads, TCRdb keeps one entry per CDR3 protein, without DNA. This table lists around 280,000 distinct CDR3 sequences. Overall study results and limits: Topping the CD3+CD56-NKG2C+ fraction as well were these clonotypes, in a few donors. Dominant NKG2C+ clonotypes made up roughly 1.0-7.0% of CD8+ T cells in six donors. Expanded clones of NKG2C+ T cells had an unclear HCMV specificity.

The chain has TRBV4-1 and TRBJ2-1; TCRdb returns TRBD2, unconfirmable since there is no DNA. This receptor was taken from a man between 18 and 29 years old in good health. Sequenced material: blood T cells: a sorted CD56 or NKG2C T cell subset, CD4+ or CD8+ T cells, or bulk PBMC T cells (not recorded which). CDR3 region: CASSQETSGTYNEQFF.